In its sample, the clone carrying this T cell receptor beta chain was seen once. The sample belongs to a study of blood T cell repertoires in COVID-19. The ends lost 2 bases at V and 5 bases at J; junction bases unmatched: 14. This CDR3 comprises 18 residues. The germline gives CDR1 SNHLY, CDR2 FYNNEI. Measured with immunoSEQ multiplex PCR; TCRdb has only the in-frame clones, and not every one. There are 150,000 to 200,000 clones in the sample; roughly 84% occur only once, and 3% to 3.5% lies in the top ten. The receptor was isolated from a woman aged 30 to 39 who had been exposed to COVID-19. The chain combines TRBV2 with TRBJ2-5, with TRBD2 identical over 10 bases. The sequenced sample was PBMCs or T cells enriched from blood (not recorded which). CDR3 protein: CASSEKRSSGGARETQYF. In DNA, the CDR3 is TGTGCCAGCAGTGAAAAGCGGTCTAGCGGGGGTGCCCGGGAGACCCAGTACTTC.